The next 30 T cell receptor beta chains were all read from a single sample in a study of T cell clusters in autoimmune cytopenias. Multiplex touch-down PCR amplified TRB using TRB-A and TRB-B pools in one tube. Each CDR3 protein gets one entry in TCRdb, which reprocessed the multiplex PCR reads and gives no DNA. This sample's table has about 5,300 distinct CDR3 sequences. Roughly 38,000 genome equivalents of blood DNA were amplified for TRB. This same sample was also taken into another study, of T cell repertoires in aging, cancer and after chemotherapy.

The sequencing input was peripheral blood. All receptors derive from a human donor in good health.

The chain employs TRBV10-3 and TRBJ2-1; there is no DNA to check the TCRdb D call of TRBD2. The CDR3 length is 13 residues. Germline V gene data show CDR1 as ENHRY and CDR2 as SYGVKD. CDR3 region: CASSPTGVIEQFF.

V gene TRBV6-4 combines with J gene TRBJ2-2; TCRdb's D call, TRBD1, is unchecked because there is no DNA. This CDR3 is built from 14 residues. Germline V lookup: CDR1 MRHNA, CDR2 SNTAGT. The CDR3 here is CASGRQGNTGELFF.

The chain has TRBV4-2 and TRBJ1-1. The CDR3 is 16 amino acids. CDR1 and CDR2 (germline): LGHNA, YNFKEQ. The CDR3: CASSQGNSDMNTEAFF.

J is TRBJ2-1 and V is TRBV11-1; TCRdb's D call, TRBD2, is unchecked because there is no DNA. The CDR3 loop spans 13 amino acids. Germline CDR1 SGHAT, CDR2 FQDESV (reference sequence). Here the CDR3 reads CASSWLAGGEQFF.

Frequency places this clonotype as medium-sized. This chain uses TRBV6-6 with TRBJ2-2; there is no DNA to check the TCRdb D call of TRBD1. Germline V gene lookup returns CDR1 MNHNY and CDR2 SVGAGI (reference sequence). The CDR3 loop spans 18 amino acids. Here the CDR3 reads CASSYLGTGYGGTGELFF.

This clonotype is called medium-sized based on its frequency. CDR3: CASSSGGDTQYF. The chain combines TRBV6-1 with TRBJ2-3; lacking DNA, the TRBD1 call made by TCRdb goes unchecked. This CDR3 comprises 12 residues. The germline gives CDR1 MNHNS, CDR2 SASEGT.

This clonotype is identified as medium-sized (0.01 to 0.1%) from frequency. V and J are TRBV6-5 and TRBJ2-7; TCRdb's D gene call, TRBD1, goes unchecked for lack of DNA. This CDR3 spans 11 amino acids. Germline V gene sequence: CDR1 MNHEY, CDR2 SVGAGI. CDR3 in amino acids: CATRAGREQYF.

This clonotype is called medium-sized (0.01 to 0.1%) based on its frequency. The V gene is TRBV5-6, the J gene TRBJ2-7; TCRdb's D call, TRBD2, is unchecked because there is no DNA. The CDR3 has 18 amino acids. The germline V gene encodes CDR1 SGHDT and CDR2 YYEEEE. The CDR3 loop reads CASSLSLPGLAGYYEQYF.

V usage is TRBV13 and J usage is TRBJ1-1. This CDR3 spans 14 amino acids. CDR1 and CDR2 from the germline V gene are PRHDT and FYEKMQ (reference sequence). CDR3: CASSFPTAYTEAFF.

The V and J genes are TRBV6-2 or TRBV6-3 and TRBJ1-5; TCRdb calls TRBD1, which cannot be checked without DNA. This CDR3 has 16 amino acids. Germline V CDR1 and CDR2: MNHEY, SVGEGT. This CDR3 reads CASGTWSGGPNQPQHF.

The chain employs TRBV10-3 and TRBJ2-3; lacking DNA, the TRBD2 call made by TCRdb goes unchecked. From germline, CDR1 is ENHRY and CDR2 SYGVKD. This CDR3 spans 15 amino acids. The CDR3 spells CAISGRDSRTDTQYF.

Its frequency marks this clonotype as medium-sized. This rearrangement joins TRBV6-5 to TRBJ2-3; TCRdb designates TRBD1, a call that cannot be tested without DNA. Germline CDR1 is MNHEY and CDR2 is SVGAGI. The CDR3 totals 13 residues. CDR3 protein: CASGARVPDTQYF.

This clonotype is called medium-sized based on its frequency. V and J are TRBV7-9 and TRBJ2-3. CDR3 length: 13 residues. Germline CDR1 is SEHNR and CDR2 is FQNEAQ (reference sequence). The CDR3 reads CASSFGRTDTQYF.

This chain connects TRBV18 to TRBJ2-7; with no DNA, the TCRdb D assignment of TRBD2 cannot be verified. There are 16 residues in the CDR3. Germline CDR1 and CDR2: KGHSH and LQKENI. CDR3 protein: CASSPGIAGGRSEQYF.

The V and J genes are TRBV18 and TRBJ2-7; as DNA is missing, the TRBD1 call by TCRdb cannot be tested. The CDR3 consists of 19 residues. Germline CDR1 KGHSH, CDR2 LQKENI. This chain's CDR3 is CASSPEEATGSLRTSSQYF.

This clonotype is called medium-sized based on its frequency. The rearrangement joins TRBV5-4 to TRBJ2-5; without DNA, the TCRdb call of TRBD1 cannot be checked. There are 16 residues in the CDR3. Germline-derived CDR1 and CDR2 are SGHNT and YYREEE (reference sequence). The CDR3 protein is CASSTAGTGTGETQYF.

Measured by frequency, this clonotype is medium-sized. The chain links TRBV18 to TRBJ2-3. Germline CDR1 KGHSH, CDR2 LQKENI. The CDR3 covers 17 residues. The CDR3 is CASSPPGVRSVTDTQYF.

This sequence joins TRBV6-1 and TRBJ2-7; TCRdb's D call, TRBD2, is unchecked because there is no DNA. The CDR3 contains 14 residues. Germline loops: CDR1 MNHNS, CDR2 SASEGT. CDR3 sequence: CASTPIAGVFEQYF.

The V call is TRBV18, the J call TRBJ2-1; TCRdb gives TRBD2 as the D gene, but with no DNA this cannot be confirmed. Germline V gives CDR1 KGHSH, CDR2 LQKENI. The CDR3 runs 14 residues. CDR3 amino acids: CASSRTSGVNEQFF.

The chain couples TRBV6-5 to TRBJ2-1; TCRdb outputs TRBD1, but without DNA this stays unchecked. The germline V gene encodes CDR1 MNHEY and CDR2 SVGAGI. The CDR3 runs 14 residues. CDR3 in amino acids: CASSSDTGDNEQFF.

The V gene is TRBV6-4, the J gene TRBJ1-1; the TCRdb call, TRBD1, lacks DNA for checking. The germline gives CDR1 MRHNA, CDR2 SNTAGT. This CDR3 region has 15 residues. Here the CDR3 reads CASSPTGTPHTEAFF.

The V and J genes are TRBV10-2 and TRBJ2-1; TCRdb's D call of TRBD1 is untestable without DNA. The CDR3 runs to 13 residues. Germline V gene sequence: CDR1 WSHSY, CDR2 SAAADI. The CDR3 loop reads CASSWSGVNEQFF.

This sequence joins TRBV6-2 or TRBV6-3 and TRBJ1-1. Germline V gives CDR1 MNHEY, CDR2 SVGEGT. The CDR3 is made up of 13 amino acids. The CDR3 region is CASSWTSTTEAFF.

Frequency places this clonotype as medium-sized. The chain uses TRBV6-5 and TRBJ1-2; TCRdb's D call, TRBD1, is unchecked because there is no DNA. Germline V gene data show CDR1 as MNHEY and CDR2 as SVGAGI. The CDR3 has 14 amino acids. The CDR3: CASSLRGSWNGYTF.

This chain uses TRBV19 with TRBJ1-6; TCRdb indicates TRBD1, and absent DNA this call remains unverified. The CDR3 length is 15 residues. Germline V gives CDR1 LNHDA, CDR2 SQIVND (reference sequence). The CDR3: CASSIPAGSNSPLHF.

Judged by frequency, this clonotype is medium-sized. The chain links TRBV5-6 to TRBJ2-7; the D call from TCRdb, TRBD2, cannot be confirmed without DNA. The CDR3 has 14 residues. The germline CDR1 and CDR2 sequences are SGHDT and YYEEEE. This CDR3 is CASSFSGSPDEQYF.

This clonotype is identified as medium-sized from frequency. The chain links TRBV7-6 to TRBJ2-2; TCRdb selects TRBD2, and the lack of DNA leaves this call unchecked. CDR3 length: 13 residues. CDR1 and CDR2 from the germline V gene are SGHVS and FNYEAQ. The CDR3 spells CASSLGGTGELFF.

The V and J genes are TRBV5-5 and TRBJ1-3. Germline V lookup: CDR1 SGHKS, CDR2 YYEKEE (reference sequence). The CDR3 covers 16 residues. Here the CDR3 reads CASSSLARISGNTIYF.

The chain combines TRBV5-1 with TRBJ1-1; no DNA is available, so the TRBD1 call from TCRdb remains unchecked. The CDR3 has 13 residues. The germline V gene has CDR1 SGHRS and CDR2 YFSETQ. The CDR3: CASSFEQGNQAFF.

The CDR3 sequence is CASSPPEAREQYF. V gene TRBV18 combines with J gene TRBJ2-7. This CDR3 region has 13 residues. From germline, CDR1 is KGHSH and CDR2 LQKENI.